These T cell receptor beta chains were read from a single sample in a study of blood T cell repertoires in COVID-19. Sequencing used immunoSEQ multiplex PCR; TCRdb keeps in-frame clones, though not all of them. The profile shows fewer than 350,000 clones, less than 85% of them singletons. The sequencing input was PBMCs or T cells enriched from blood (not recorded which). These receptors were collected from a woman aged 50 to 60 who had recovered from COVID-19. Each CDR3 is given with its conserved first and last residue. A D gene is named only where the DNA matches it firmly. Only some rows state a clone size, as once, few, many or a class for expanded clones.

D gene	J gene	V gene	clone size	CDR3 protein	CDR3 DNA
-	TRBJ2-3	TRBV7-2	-	CASSLDRAAGDTQYF	TGTGCCAGCAGCTTAGATAGGGCCGCGGGGGATACGCAGTATTTT
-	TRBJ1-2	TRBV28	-	CASSLFSRAVGGYTF	TGTGCCAGCAGTTTATTCTCCAGGGCGGTCGGTGGCTACACCTTC
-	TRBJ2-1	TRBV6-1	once	CASSESGRHNEQFF	TGTGCCAGCAGTGAATCGGGAAGGCACAATGAGCAGTTCTTC
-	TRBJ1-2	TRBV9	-	CASSPRDGTNYGYTF	TGTGCCAGCAGCCCTCGAGACGGGACAAACTATGGCTACACCTTC
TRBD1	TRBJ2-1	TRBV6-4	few	CASTRQGNEQFF	TGTGCCAGCACACGACAGGGCAATGAGCAGTTCTTC
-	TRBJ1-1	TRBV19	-	CASSIVEGGTEAFF	TGTGCCAGTAGTATAGTTGAGGGTGGCACTGAAGCTTTCTTT
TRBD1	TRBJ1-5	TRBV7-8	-	CASSPTTGRNYNQPQHF	TGTGCCAGCAGCCCGACGACAGGGCGGAACTACAATCAGCCCCAGCATTTT
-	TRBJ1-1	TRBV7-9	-	CASSSVLNTEAFF	TGTGCCAGCAGCTCTGTTCTTAACACTGAAGCTTTCTTT
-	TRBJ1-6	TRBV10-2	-	CASSDPREESPLHF	TGCGCCAGCAGTGACCCCCGGGAGGAGTCACCCCTCCACTTT
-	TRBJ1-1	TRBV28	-	CASSLGRGFTEAFF	TGTGCCAGCAGTTTGGGCAGGGGTTTTACTGAAGCTTTCTTT
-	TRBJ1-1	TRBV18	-	CASSPGSMNTEAFF	TGTGCCAGCTCACCAGGGAGTATGAACACTGAAGCTTTCTTT
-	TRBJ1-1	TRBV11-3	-	CASSLGPGRTEAFF	TGTGCCAGCAGCTTAGGGCCAGGGAGGACTGAAGCTTTCTTT
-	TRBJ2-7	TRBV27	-	CASSLTLPLAYEQYF	TGTGCCAGCAGTCTAACCTTGCCTCTCGCCTACGAGCAGTACTTC
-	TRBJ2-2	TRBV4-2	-	CASSPEIGDTGELFF	TGTGCCAGCAGCCCAGAAATCGGGGACACCGGGGAGCTGTTTTTT
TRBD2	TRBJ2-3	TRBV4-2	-	CASSQAGGSTDTQYF	TGTGCCAGCAGCCAAGCGGGGGGTAGCACAGATACGCAGTATTTT
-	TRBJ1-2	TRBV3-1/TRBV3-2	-	CASSQVAGDYGYTF	TGTGCCAGCAGCCAAGTGGCCGGGGACTATGGCTACACCTTC
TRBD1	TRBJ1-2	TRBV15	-	CATSAPGQGFYGYTF	TGTGCCACCAGCGCCCCAGGACAGGGGTTTTATGGCTACACCTTC
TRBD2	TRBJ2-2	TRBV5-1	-	CASSAGLAGAGELFF	TGCGCCAGCAGCGCGGGACTAGCGGGAGCCGGGGAGCTGTTTTTT
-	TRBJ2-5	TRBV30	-	CAWIGSGHGETQYF	TGTGCCTGGATTGGTTCAGGGCATGGAGAGACCCAGTACTTC
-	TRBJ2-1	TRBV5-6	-	CASSLASYYTHEQFF	TGTGCCAGCAGCTTGGCTTCCTACTATACCCATGAGCAGTTCTTC
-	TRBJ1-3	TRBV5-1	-	CASSLGPQGSGNTIYF	TGCGCCAGCAGCTTGGGCCCACAGGGATCTGGAAACACCATATATTTT
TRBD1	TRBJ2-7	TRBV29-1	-	CSVEGKRGGQGSYEQYF	TGCAGCGTTGAAGGTAAACGAGGGGGACAGGGATCCTACGAGCAGTACTTC
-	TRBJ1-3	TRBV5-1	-	CASSPNLGAGNTIYF	TGCGCCAGCAGCCCCAACTTAGGGGCCGGAAACACCATATATTTT